These 3 T cell receptor beta chains originate from one sample sequenced in a study of T cell repertoires in cytomegalovirus infection. The antigens for these receptors are not known. MiXCR was run by TCRdb on the reads, yielding one entry per CDR3 protein. Of about 350,000 distinct CDR3 sequences listed, roughly 36% were seen once; the top ten hold approximately 12%. Sequenced material: cultured PBMCs, taken from culture after CMV antigen stimulation. These receptors came from a human donor in good health (CMV status not recorded). Some clones in this sample may be carry-over from other donors' samples.

The V and J genes are TRBV19 and TRBJ1-1; no clear D. The V gene's germline CDR1 is LNHDA and CDR2 SQIVND (reference sequence). The ends were cut back, 5 bases at V and 0 bases at J, with 10 bases in the middle. The CDR3 contains 14 residues. CDR3 bases: TGTGCCAGTAGTGCCCGGGGTGTGAACACTGAAGCTTTCTTT. The encoded protein is CASSARGVNTEAFF. The entire variable domain, with the rest obtained from reference TRBV19 and TRBJ1-1, is as follows: DGGITQSPKYLFRKEGQNVTLSCEQNLNHDAMYWYRQDPGQGLRLIYYSQIVNDFQKGDIAEGYSVSREKKESFPLTVTSAQKNPTAFYLCASSARGVNTEAFFGQGTRLTVV.

This clonotype occurred a few times. The rearrangement uses TRBV7-2 and TRBJ2-2, with no clear D. CDR1 and CDR2 (germline): SGHTA, FQGNSA. The CDR3 has 14 amino acids. Trimming stripped 3 bases from V and 0 bases from J, with 5 bases between. The CDR3: CASSFTSNTGELFF. For the CDR3, the DNA is TGTGCCAGCAGCTTCACCTCGAACACCGGGGAGCTGTTTTTT.

The chain links TRBV19 to TRBJ2-5; D perhaps matches TRBD2 (7 bases). In germline, CDR1 is LNHDA, CDR2 SQIVND (reference sequence). V dropped 0 bases and J dropped 7 bases, with 24 bases sitting between them. The CDR3 contains 18 residues. The CDR3 reads CASSIDLGAGEGRRTQYF. The CDR3 DNA is TGTGCCAGTAGTATAGATCTCGGGGCAGGGGAGGGACGCCGGACCCAGTACTTC.